Here is one T cell receptor beta chain with its context. Its antigen is unidentified. The germline V gene encodes CDR1 SGHVS and CDR2 FQNEAQ. This CDR3 is built from 12 residues. V gave up 1 base and J gave up 4 bases, with 5 bases separating them. This sample is part of a study of a mutant IDH1 vaccine in newly diagnosed glioma. Points from the study as a whole: Changes in the top peripheral T cell clonotypes seemingly had no bearing on pseudoprogression.

The time point denotes: baseline, week 1 (first vaccination visit). Specified treatment: pre-vaccination baseline after standard-of-care therapy. Data came from immunoSEQ multiplex PCR; TCRdb stores just in-frame clones and leaves some out. The sample lists tens of thousands of clones, about 83% occurring once. This rearrangement joins TRBV7-8 to TRBJ2-7; D not resolved. This TCR derives from a woman aged 40 to 55 with glioma. The specimen comprised PBMCs, sampled from a glioma patient treated with radiotherapy, temozolomide or both. The CDR3 here is CASSLGAYEQYF. The CDR3 DNA reads TGTGCCAGCAGCTTAGGTGCGTACGAGCAGTACTTC.